Many counts were recorded for the clone carrying this T cell receptor (beta chain). The time point: longitudinal time-point 3. The data derive from a study of neurological immune-mediated disorders. TCRdb redid the calling of the 5' RACE reads with MiXCR, one entry per CDR3 protein. The sample contains approximately 80,000 distinct CDR3 sequences, 4.3% of which appear only once. Trimming removed 5 bases from V and 10 bases from J, with 12 bases in between. CDR1 and CDR2 from the germline V gene are MRHNA and SNTAGT. The CDR3 totals 13 residues. V usage is TRBV6-4 and J usage is TRBJ1-6; D uncertain. Sequencing was carried out using PBMCs. The TCR originated in a woman aged 60-75 years with multiple sclerosis. In nucleotides, the CDR3 is TGTGCCAGCAGTTCGACCCTCCAGTCACCCCTCCACTTT. Its translation: CASSSTLQSPLHF.